These 17 T cell receptor beta chains originate from one sample sequenced in a study of shared clonotypes between healthy human individuals. The assay was immunoSEQ multiplex PCR, and TCRdb's table has in-frame clones only and misses some. The sample shows approximately 2.5 million clones, around 90% of them seen only once. Sequenced input: naive CD4+ T cells sorted from blood. Indicated subset: CD45RA+ positively selected. These receptors originate from a man aged 18 to 29 in good health.

The chain carries TRBV5-8 and TRBJ1-1; no clear D gene. Germline CDR1 is SGHTS and CDR2 is YDEGEE. The CDR3 is 14 amino acids. Deletions cut 0 bases from V and 0 bases from J, with 6 bases between. The DNA for the CDR3 is TGTGCCAGCAGCTTGGACTGGTTGAACACTGAAGCTTTCTTT. This gives the protein CASSLDWLNTEAFF.

The chain employs TRBV6-5 and TRBJ1-6; D perhaps matches TRBD1 (5 bases). V lost 4 bases and J lost 15, with 13 bases in between. The length of the CDR3 is 12 residues. Germline CDR1 and CDR2: MNHEY and SVGAGI. The CDR3 is CASSSAREHLHF. CDR3 coding DNA: TGTGCCAGCAGTTCCGCCAGGGAGCACCTCCACTTT.

The chain employs TRBV19 and TRBJ1-6, with D unclear. Germline V lookup: CDR1 LNHDA, CDR2 SQIVND (reference sequence). Trimming stripped 4 bases from V and 0 bases from J, with 7 bases between. The CDR3 spans 15 residues. The CDR3 sequence is CASSTEGSYNSPLHF. CDR3 nucleotide sequence: TGTGCCAGTAGTACAGAGGGCTCCTATAATTCACCCCTCCACTTT. Full variable domain (missing parts from reference TRBV19 and TRBJ1-6): DGGITQSPKYLFRKEGQNVTLSCEQNLNHDAMYWYRQDPGQGLRLIYYSQIVNDFQKGDIAEGYSVSREKKESFPLTVTSAQKNPTAFYLCASSTEGSYNSPLHFGNGTRLTVT.

This chain connects TRBV27 to TRBJ2-5; D gene uncertain. Trimming removed 2 bases at V and 7 bases at J, with 5 bases between. The CDR3 spans 11 residues. Germline V lookup: CDR1 MNHEY, CDR2 SMNVEV (reference sequence). The CDR3 nucleotides read TGTGCCAGCAGTTTAGGATCGACCCAGTACTTC. Its translation is CASSLGSTQYF.

This clone occurred once. The chain combines TRBV21-1 with TRBJ2-7; the tabulated D call, TRBD2, remains unverified against the DNA. TRBV21-1 is deemed a pseudogene. The CDR3 is made up of 19 amino acids. DNA of the CDR3: TGTGCCAGCAGCAAAAAGGGTCTAGCGGGAGGGCCTGACCCCTACGAGCAGTACTTC. Protein: CASSKKGLAGGPDPYEQYF.

This rearrangement joins TRBV29-1 to TRBJ2-5, with a tentative D call TRBD2 (5 bases). The germline V and J ends were trimmed by 5 bases and 5 bases, with 9 bases remaining between them. CDR1 is SQVTM and CDR2 is ANQGSEA in the germline V gene. The CDR3 spans 11 residues. The CDR3 DNA reads as TGCAGCGTTTATTCGGGGGAGACCCAGTACTTC. It is translated as CSVYSGETQYF.

This chain uses TRBV7-2 with TRBJ1-1; D is ambiguous. Trimming took off 5 bases at V and 1 base at J, with 14 bases between the two ends. CDR1 SGHTA and CDR2 FQGNSA come from the germline V gene. This CDR3 comprises 15 residues. CDR3: CASSPPGLPNTEAFF. The CDR3 DNA reads as TGTGCCAGCAGCCCCCCCGGACTTCCGAACACTGAAGCTTTCTTT.

The CDR3 bases are TGTGCCATCAGTGACAGGGCTGCAACCTACGAGCAGTACTTC. It is translated as CAISDRAATYEQYF. The chain recombines TRBV10-3 with TRBJ2-7; tentatively, D is TRBD1 (5 bases). Germline CDR1 reads ENHRY; CDR2 reads SYGVKD. Trimming took 3 bases from V and 2 from J, leaving 11 bases between them. This CDR3 comprises 14 residues.

The J gene is TRBJ1-5, the V gene TRBV9; D is possibly TRBD1 (6 bases). The germline CDR1 and CDR2 sequences are SGDLS and YYNGEE. This CDR3 comprises 14 residues. Trimming took off 0 bases at V and 6 bases at J, with 10 bases between the two ends. The CDR3 DNA is TGTGCCAGCAGCGTAGGGACAGCCCCTCAGCCCCAGCATTTT. Translation gives CASSVGTAPQPQHF.

The genes are TRBV6-5 and TRBJ1-4; D is possibly TRBD1 (5 bases). Germline lookup yields CDR1 MNHEY and CDR2 SVGAGI. CDR3 length: 14 amino acids. V shed 2 bases and J shed 10 bases, with 14 bases lying between them. CDR3 sequence reads: CASSYTGTMRKLFF. DNA for the CDR3: TGTGCCAGCAGTTACACTGGGACGATGAGAAAACTGTTTTTT.

This rearrangement joins TRBV29-1 to TRBJ1-2; no clear D gene. Germline assignment: CDR1 SQVTM and CDR2 ANQGSEA. With 5 bases removed from V and 5 bases from J, the gap between germline ends came to 12 bases. This CDR3 spans 12 amino acids. The CDR3 DNA reads as TGCAGCGTTTCCCCTCAGAAATATGGCTACACCTTC. Translated, it gives CSVSPQKYGYTF.

The J gene is TRBJ2-3, the V gene TRBV7-9; D gene uncertain. The CDR3 spans 14 residues. V dropped 0 bases and J dropped 4 bases, with 8 bases sitting between them. CDR1 is SEHNR and CDR2 is FQNEAQ in the germline V gene (reference sequence). In DNA form, the CDR3 reads TGTGCCAGCAGCTTAGCTGGTAGCTCAGATACGCAGTATTTT. Protein product: CASSLAGSSDTQYF.

This sequence joins TRBV6-7 and TRBJ1-4; D remains ambiguous. TRBV6-7 is an ORF, with its function uncertain. CDR3 length: 12 residues. The V gene lost 0 bases and the J gene lost 7 bases, with 3 bases spanning the gap. CDR3 sequence: CASSYSGEKLFF. The CDR3 coding sequence is TGTGCCAGCAGTTACTCGGGTGAAAAACTGTTTTTT.

The V call is TRBV29-1, the J call TRBJ2-7; either TRBD1 or TRBD2 may supply D (5 bases each). The CDR3 sequence is 12 residues long. Per germline, CDR1 SQVTM and CDR2 ANQGSEA. V was clipped by 5 bases and J by 1 base, with 9 bases between them. The CDR3 loop reads CSVWDVSYEQYF. DNA for the CDR3: TGCAGCGTTTGGGACGTGTCCTACGAGCAGTACTTC.

The chain's CDR3 is CASSPREGVDTGELFF. DNA for the CDR3: TGTGCCAGCAGCCCCCGAGAGGGGGTGGACACCGGGGAGCTGTTTTTT. The V and J genes are TRBV5-5 and TRBJ2-2, with TRBD1 as a possible D gene (6 bases). Germline V gene sequence: CDR1 SGHKS, CDR2 YYEKEE (reference sequence). The V and J ends lost 4 bases and 3 bases respectively, with 16 bases between them. The CDR3 spans 16 residues.

The rearrangement links TRBV21-1 to TRBJ2-7; the table's TRBD1 call for D was not verified on the DNA. TRBV21-1 is reported as a pseudogene. The CDR3 contains 14 residues. The CDR3 sequence: CASSRQGEFYEQYF. The CDR3 nucleotides are TGTGCCAGCAGCAGACAGGGAGAATTCTACGAGCAGTACTTC.

This clone is a singleton in its sample. The chain employs TRBV30 and TRBJ2-7; 7 bases are a match to TRBD1. Germline V gene sequence: CDR1 GTSNPN, CDR2 SVGIG (reference sequence). The CDR3 contains 16 residues. With 0 bases clipped from V and 1 base from J, the junction kept 9 bases outside the gene matches. CDR3 DNA: TGTGCCTGGAGTGTACTCTTAGGACAGGCATCCTACGAGCAGTACTTC. It specifies CAWSVLLGQASYEQYF.